The T cell receptor beta chain under discussion was sequenced for a study of T cells in Graves' hyperthyroidism and ophthalmopathy. Researchers barred patients who had uncontrolled infection, other autoimmune disease, pregnancy or lactation. This clonotype was seen ten or more times. Its antigen is not known. The source material, RNA transcripts, was used to amplify TCR beta CDR3 regions. The HTBI set primed first-round TCR CDR3 RT-PCR. TCRdb re-derived calls from the multiplex PCR reads in MiXCR, one entry per CDR3 protein. The data contain about 250,000 distinct CDR3 sequences, over 12% of them singletons. Findings of the study overall: Blood samples included most of the expanded thyroid clonotypes exceeding 0.001.

The clonotype originates from a woman aged 45-59 years with Graves' hyperthyroidism that later progressed to Graves' ophthalmopathy. The specimen sequenced was blood.

The chain's CDR3 is CSAPPGGRAGNEQFF. The CDR3 DNA sequence: TGCAGTGCCCCCCCGGGCGGGAGGGCCGGGAATGAGCAGTTCTTC. The chain recombines TRBV20-1 with TRBJ2-1; 9 bases map to TRBD2. Germline V CDR1 and CDR2: DFQATT, SNEGSKA (reference sequence). The V segment lost 6 bases and the J segment 7 bases; nucleotides outside the gene matches: 13. This CDR3 contains 15 residues.